Sequencing of this T cell receptor (beta chain) was carried out in a study of CD8 T cells in Susac syndrome. This clonotype is a singleton in its sample. Roughly 0.5 to 1 ug RNA was reverse transcribed with random hexamers. TCRdb independently ran MiXCR on the immunoSEQ multiplex PCR reads; one entry per CDR3 protein. The sample has about 210,000 distinct CDR3 sequences, around 93% seen once; the top ten hold around 0.076%. The CDR3 consists of 14 residues. V was trimmed by 6 bases and J by 6 bases, leaving 17 bases between them. CDR1 and CDR2 (germline): MGHRA, YSYEKL. The source of this sequence is a human donor with multiple sclerosis. This chain links TRBV4-1 with TRBJ1-1; D gene ambiguous. Sequencing was carried out using CD4+ T cells from PBMCs. The CDR3 here is CASSLTMLSAEAFF. The CDR3 bases are TGCGCCAGCAGTCTAACTATGCTAAGCGCTGAAGCTTTCTTT.